This TCR beta chain was found in a study of CD8+ T cells in alopecia areata. The CDR3 runs to 15 residues. The germline V and J ends were trimmed by 0 bases and 1 base, with 8 bases remaining between them. Germline assignment: CDR1 SGHDT and CDR2 YYEEEE. As the sequencing template, cDNA was produced by extracting RNA and reverse transcribing it. TCRdb keeps only in-frame clones here, not all; method: immunoSEQ multiplex PCR. This sample has 250,000 or so clones; about 68% occur once, and the top ten carry approximately 1.2%. The specimen was CD4+ T cells sorted from blood, collected at week 0. The chain carries TRBV5-6 and TRBJ1-5; the D is unclear. This TCR came from a human donor with alopecia areata. CDR3 amino acids: CASSLGSLSNQPQHF. Here the CDR3 DNA reads TGTGCCAGCAGCTTGGGGTCCCTCAGCAATCAGCCCCAGCATTTT.